Listed here are 21 T cell receptor beta chains from one sample, sequenced in a study of T cells in Graves' hyperthyroidism and ophthalmopathy (dated by TCRdb to about 2019). Library prep was done by multiplex PCR. Sequencing instrument: Illumina HiSeq 2000. TCR beta CDR3 regions were amplified from RNA transcripts. The TCR CDR3 was subjected to a first round of RT-PCR using the HTBI primer set and the Qiagen OneStep RT-PCR kit. TCRdb reprocessed the public reads (quality trimming at Q25 with fastp, clone calling with MiXCR) and kept in-frame beta chains. Identical CDR3 proteins give one entry, which carries the most common genes and DNA. Here the sample has approximately 610,000 distinct CDR3 sequences; about 15% occur a single time. Around 4% of the sample lies in the top ten. Sequenced: blood. These receptors were obtained from a woman between 40 and 55 years old with Graves' ophthalmopathy.

The rearrangement uses TRBV11-1 and TRBJ1-3; no firm D call. Germline V gene sequence: CDR1 SGHAT, CDR2 FQDESV (reference sequence). The CDR3 is 18 amino acids. The V end lost 2 bases, the J end lost 0 bases, and 17 bases lay between the germline ends. DNA of the CDR3: TGTGCCAGCAGCTTATGGAGGGCGCCTGTACCCTCTGGAAACACCATATATTTT. It encodes CASSLWRAPVPSGNTIYF.

This clonotype was observed a few times. This rearrangement joins TRBV19 to TRBJ1-5; D is perhaps TRBD1 (6 bases). V lost 1 base, J lost 1 base, and 8 bases lay in between. The CDR3 is 15 residues long. Germline V gene lookup returns CDR1 LNHDA and CDR2 SQIVND (reference sequence). CDR3 in DNA: TGTGCCAGTAGTATAGGAGGACAGAGCAATCAGCCCCAGCATTTT. Protein product: CASSIGGQSNQPQHF.

This clonotype has at least ten counts. The DNA for the CDR3 is TGTGCCAGCACCCGGACAGGGGCTGAAGCTTTCTTT. Translated: CASTRTGAEAFF. The V gene is TRBV28, the J gene TRBJ1-1; 9 bases are shared with TRBD1. The CDR3 loop spans 12 amino acids. V lost 7 bases, J lost 6 bases, and 3 bases stayed unmatched. Germline V gene data show CDR1 as MDHEN and CDR2 as SYDVKM.

This clonotype has just a few counts. The rearrangement links TRBV19 to TRBJ1-1; 7 bases fit TRBD1. Germline lookup yields CDR1 LNHDA and CDR2 SQIVND (reference sequence). The ends lost 7 bases at V and 0 bases at J; junction bases unmatched: 5. The CDR3 length is 14 residues. The CDR3 bases are TGTGCCAGTATCCCGGACAGGCTGAACACTGAAGCTTTCTTT. The encoded protein is CASIPDRLNTEAFF.

The genes are TRBV20-1 and TRBJ1-2; D gene uncertain. Germline CDR1 is DFQATT and CDR2 is SNEGSKA (reference sequence). Trimming left V 6 bases short and J 2 bases short, with 16 bases between. The CDR3 runs 14 residues. The CDR3 region is CSALRGNPNYGYTF. CDR3 coding DNA: TGCAGTGCCCTCCGGGGTAACCCAAACTATGGCTACACCTTC.

Concerning this clonotype: The CDR3 carries no conserved terminal phenylalanine or tryptophan, so it likely arises from a read error. The rearrangement links TRBV20-1 to TRBJ2-5, with D possibly TRBD1 on 6 matching bases. The CDR3 extends over 16 amino acids. Trimming stripped 4 bases from V and 5 bases from J, with 23 bases between. Germline values: CDR1 DFQATT, CDR2 SNEGSKA (reference sequence). The chain's CDR3 is CSATDSEDYQFETQYL. The CDR3 DNA is TGCAGTGCTACGGACAGTGAAGATTATCAGTTTGAGACCCAGTACCTC.

This clonotype occurred a few times. The V gene is TRBV5-1, the J gene TRBJ1-1; TRBD1 matches at 10 bases. CDR1 SGHRS and CDR2 YFSETQ come from the germline V gene. The CDR3 totals 17 residues. V lost 4 bases, J lost 4 bases, and 13 bases stayed unmatched. The CDR3 loop is CASSLLGDRGRLTEAFF. The CDR3 bases are TGCGCCAGCAGCCTTCTCGGAGACAGGGGGCGCCTCACTGAAGCTTTCTTT.

This clonotype was seen repeatedly, ten times or more. This chain connects TRBV5-1 to TRBJ1-2, with D maybe TRBD1 (6 bases). The germline CDR1 and CDR2 sequences are SGHRS and YFSETQ. This CDR3 has 16 residues. V gave up 2 bases and J gave up 2 bases, with 16 bases separating them. The CDR3 DNA is TGCGCCAGCAGCTTAAGGCGGGACACCCAAAACTATGGCTACACCTTC. It specifies CASSLRRDTQNYGYTF.

This clonotype was seen ten or more times. The chain has TRBV5-1 and TRBJ1-2; D not certain. Between the trimmed V and J ends, which lost 4 bases and 3 bases, there was a span of 10 bases. The CDR3 is 13 residues long. Germline V gene sequence: CDR1 SGHRS, CDR2 YFSETQ. CDR3 loop: CASSPTRYYGYTF. CDR3 bases: TGCGCCAGCAGCCCGACCAGGTACTATGGCTACACCTTC.

This clonotype was picked up many times. This sequence joins TRBV6-1 and TRBJ1-3; the D is unclear. V shed 2 bases and J shed 0 bases, with 5 bases lying between them. Per germline, CDR1 MNHNS and CDR2 SASEGT. The CDR3 length is 14 residues. CDR3: CASSEQISGNTIYF. The CDR3 coding sequence is TGTGCCAGCAGTGAACAAATCTCTGGAAACACCATATATTTT.

Many counts were recorded for this clonotype. The chain combines TRBV28 with TRBJ1-2, with D perhaps TRBD1 (5 bases). The CDR3 is 15 amino acids. CDR1 is MDHEN and CDR2 is SYDVKM in the germline V gene. With 1 base removed from V and 5 bases from J, the gap between germline ends came to 14 bases. The CDR3 here is CASSLSPRASYGYTF. In DNA form, the CDR3 reads TGTGCCAGCAGTTTATCGCCCAGGGCGTCATATGGCTACACCTTC.

The chain employs TRBV20-1 and TRBJ2-2, with 9 bases matching TRBD1. The CDR3 is made up of 16 amino acids. Germline trimming cut 1 base from V and 2 bases from J; bases unmatched to any gene: 5. Germline CDR1 DFQATT, CDR2 SNEGSKA (reference sequence). The CDR3: CSARGGDRANTGELFF. For the CDR3, the DNA is TGCAGTGCTAGAGGTGGGGACAGGGCTAACACCGGGGAGCTGTTTTTT.

This clonotype was found many times. The chain couples TRBV7-8 to TRBJ2-7; D is perhaps TRBD1 or TRBD2 (5 bases each). Deletions cut 0 bases from V and 4 bases from J, with 22 bases between. From germline, CDR1 is SGHVS and CDR2 FQNEAQ. The CDR3 loop spans 18 amino acids. The CDR3 DNA is TGTGCCAGCAGCTTAGCGTACGGGGCTCGAACCACTTTATACGAGCAGTACTTC. It codes for CASSLAYGARTTLYEQYF.

This clonotype was found many times. This chain uses TRBV20-1 with TRBJ1-1; 7 bases are a match to TRBD1. The V gene end was trimmed by 3 bases and the J gene end by 5 bases; junction bases not matched to a gene: 6. This CDR3 has 13 amino acids. Germline CDR1 and CDR2: DFQATT and SNEGSKA (reference sequence). DNA of the CDR3: TGCAGTGCTAGGCTAGACAGGGAAACTGAAGCTTTCTTT. It translates to CSARLDRETEAFF.

The chain carries TRBV18 and TRBJ1-1; 7 bases align to TRBD1. The germline CDR1 and CDR2 sequences are KGHSH and LQKENI. V dropped 2 bases and J dropped 5; count of bases not matched to a gene: 11. The CDR3 has 16 residues. CDR3 nucleotides: TGTGCCAGCTCACCAGTGGCAGGGGGAGTAAGGACTGAAGCTTTCTTT. Translated: CASSPVAGGVRTEAFF.

Ten or more counts support this clonotype. The V call is TRBV19, the J call TRBJ2-6; 8 bases agree with TRBD2. CDR1 and CDR2 (germline): LNHDA, SQIVND (reference sequence). Trimming at V came to 6 bases and at J to 4 bases, leaving 5 bases not matched to a gene. There are 15 residues in the CDR3. Here the CDR3 DNA reads TGTGCCAGTAGCGGGGGGGGGACCGGGGCCAACGTCCTGACTTTC. As protein: CASSGGGTGANVLTF.

The V gene is TRBV10-3, the J gene TRBJ1-1; 7 nucleotides agree with TRBD1. The V segment lost 4 bases and the J segment 2 bases; nucleotides outside the gene matches: 4. CDR1 is ENHRY and CDR2 is SYGVKD in the germline V gene. The CDR3 has 14 amino acids. The CDR3 sequence is CAISGPGGNTEAFF. Here the CDR3 DNA reads TGTGCCATCAGTGGGCCAGGGGGAAACACTGAAGCTTTCTTT.

This chain joins TRBV10-3 and TRBJ2-2, with D perhaps matching TRBD1 or TRBD2 (5 bases each). Trimming took 8 bases from V and 8 from J, leaving 15 bases between them. From germline, CDR1 is ENHRY and CDR2 SYGVKD. The CDR3 consists of 13 residues. The CDR3 loop reads CAIRRRDGGELFF. The CDR3 DNA is TGTGCCATCCGGCGAAGGGACGGGGGGGAGCTGTTTTTT.

This clonotype was counted at least ten times. The chain combines TRBV20-1 with TRBJ2-5; 7 bases are a match to TRBD2. CDR3 length equals 15 residues. Germline V gene sequence: CDR1 DFQATT, CDR2 SNEGSKA (reference sequence). J was trimmed by 2 bases and V by 0 bases; bases with no gene match: 6. The CDR3 DNA sequence: TGCAGTGCTAGAGATTGGGGGGGACCTCAAGAGACCCAGTACTTC. Its translation: CSARDWGGPQETQYF.

This clonotype was seen many times. The CDR3 sequence is CAWTRTDMNTEAFF. The CDR3, as DNA: TGTGCCTGGACCCGGACAGATATGAACACTGAAGCTTTCTTT. The chain links TRBV30 to TRBJ1-1, with a tentative D call TRBD1 (6 bases). The V end was cut by 4 bases, the J end by 0 bases, with 12 bases between. The CDR3 loop spans 14 amino acids. Germline values: CDR1 GTSNPN, CDR2 SVGIG (reference sequence).

Ten or more counts support this clonotype. This chain connects TRBV6-4 to TRBJ1-2, with D perhaps matching TRBD1 (5 bases). CDR3 length equals 13 residues. Deletions cut 5 bases from V and 8 bases from J, with 15 bases between. CDR1 and CDR2 (germline): MRHNA, SNTAGT. The CDR3 nucleotides are TGTGCCAGCAGTTACAGTGGGAGGGACGGCTACACCTTC. Translating it yields CASSYSGRDGYTF.